The 23 T cell receptor beta chains below come from one sample, sequenced in a study of chemoradiotherapy in HPV16-positive cancers. Sequencing used immunoSEQ multiplex PCR; TCRdb keeps in-frame clones, though not all of them. The sample consists of about 66,000 clones, 85% to 90% of them appearing once. The source was blood, collected from a patient who underwent chemoradiotherapy. Every receptor here comes from a human donor with HPV-associated anogenital cancer.

The chain employs TRBV11-2 and TRBJ2-3, with D possibly being TRBD1 or TRBD2 (5 bases each). The germline CDR1 and CDR2 sequences are SGHAT and FQNNGV. Trimming stripped 1 base from V and 1 base from J, with 9 bases between. The CDR3 runs 15 residues. This CDR3 is CASSLGGARTDTQYF. Here the CDR3 DNA reads TGTGCCAGCAGCTTAGGAGGGGCCCGCACAGATACGCAGTATTTT.

This clone was recorded a few times. V gene TRBV4-1 combines with J gene TRBJ2-1; D gene ambiguous. Germline-derived CDR1 and CDR2 are MGHRA and YSYEKL. The CDR3 has 13 amino acids. The V gene lost 4 bases and the J gene lost 8 bases, with 12 bases spanning the gap. In DNA form, the CDR3 reads TGCGCCAGCAGCCGTTTCATAGTAGATGAGCAGTTCTTC. Protein sequence: CASSRFIVDEQFF.

This rearrangement joins TRBV6-5 to TRBJ1-1, with a tentative D call TRBD1 (5 bases). V was trimmed by 5 bases and J by 6 bases, leaving 13 bases between them. CDR3 size: 13 residues. The germline CDR1 and CDR2 sequences are MNHEY and SVGAGI. In DNA form, the CDR3 reads TGTGCCAGCAGTGACCGGGGGGGACCTGAAGCTTTCTTT. The encoded protein is CASSDRGGPEAFF.

This chain links TRBV19 with TRBJ2-3; TRBD2 might be the D (5 bases). The germline V gene has CDR1 LNHDA and CDR2 SQIVND (reference sequence). Deletions cut 6 bases from V and 2 bases from J, with 9 bases between. This CDR3 comprises 13 residues. CDR3 region: CASSEGHTDTQYF. The CDR3 nucleotides read TGTGCCAGTAGCGAGGGCCACACAGATACGCAGTATTTT.

The rearrangement uses TRBV7-2 and TRBJ1-1; no firm D call. Between the trimmed V and J ends, which lost 6 bases and 9 bases, there was a span of 17 bases. In germline, CDR1 is SGHTA, CDR2 FQGNSA. CDR3 length: 13 amino acids. CDR3 sequence: CASSLERFPQAFF. CDR3 sequence (DNA): TGTGCCAGCAGTTTGGAAAGGTTCCCCCAAGCTTTCTTT.

The chain employs TRBV5-1 and TRBJ2-5; 7 bases align to TRBD2. The CDR3 covers 17 residues. The germline V gene has CDR1 SGHRS and CDR2 YFSETQ. Trimming removed 2 bases from V and 0 bases from J; junction bases left unmatched: 10. CDR3 protein: CASSFSAGISNQETQYF. CDR3 DNA sequence: TGCGCCAGCAGCTTCTCAGCGGGGATAAGCAACCAAGAGACCCAGTACTTC. The entire variable domain, with the rest obtained from reference TRBV5-1 and TRBJ2-5, is as follows: KAGVTQTPRYLIKTRGQQVTLSCSPISGHRSVSWYQQTPGQGLQFLFEYFSETQRNKGNFPGRFSGRQFSNSRSEMNVSTLELGDSALYLCASSFSAGISNQETQYFGPGTRLLVL.

V gene TRBV27 combines with J gene TRBJ2-1; D may be TRBD1 or TRBD2 (5 bases each). V shed 3 bases and J shed 5 bases, with 11 bases lying between them. Germline-derived CDR1 and CDR2 are MNHEY and SMNVEV (reference sequence). CDR3 size: 14 residues. The CDR3 DNA follows: TGTGCCAGCAGTTTCGGGACCCCACACAATGAGCAGTTCTTC. Protein sequence: CASSFGTPHNEQFF.

The chain links TRBV6-1 to TRBJ1-5; no clear D. CDR3 length: 16 amino acids. V lost 2 bases to trimming and J lost 6 bases, with 17 bases between them. Looked up from germline, CDR1 is MNHNS and CDR2 is SASEGT. The CDR3 region is CASSELWRQAGQPQHF. Written as DNA, the CDR3 is TGTGCCAGCAGTGAATTATGGAGGCAGGCAGGTCAGCCCCAGCATTTT.

About this clone: No conserved phenylalanine or tryptophan is present at the end of the CDR3, so a read error is the likely explanation. The limits of the CDR3 on the DNA are not certain, so only TCRdb's listed CDR3 is given. The chain has TRBV21-1 and TRBJ2-7; the DNA was not used to check the table's D call, TRBD2. TRBV21-1 is recorded as a pseudogene. 15 amino acids form the CDR3, both terminal residues included. CDR3: CASSEGLAGGTPLFA.

This clone was detected once. An end of the junction does not agree with germline; a read error may underlie this. This chain uses TRBV5-1 with TRBJ2-5; D might be TRBD1 (6 bases). Germline loops: CDR1 SGHRS, CDR2 YFSETQ. This CDR3 is 13 amino acids long. The CDR3 coding sequence is TGTGCCAGCAGCTACCGGACAGAAGAGACCCAGTACTTC. It codes for CASSYRTEETQYF. The full variable domain, completed using reference TRBV5-1 and TRBJ2-5, is KAGVTQTPRYLIKTRGQQVTLSCSPISGHRSVSWYQQTPGQGLQFLFEYFSETQRNKGNFPGRFSGRQFSNSRSEMNVSTLELGDSALYLCASSYRTEETQYFGPGTRLLVL.

The chain couples TRBV6-1 to TRBJ1-1; no reliable D call. CDR1 is MNHNS, CDR2 SASEGT, per germline. This CDR3 is built from 13 residues. The germline V and J ends were trimmed by 7 bases and 5 bases, with 14 bases remaining between them. In nucleotides, the CDR3 is TGTGCCAGCATCCGGGCCGGAGGGACTGAAGCTTTCTTT. This sequence encodes CASIRAGGTEAFF.

The chain couples TRBV6-4 to TRBJ1-2, with a possible D match to TRBD1 (5 bases). The CDR3 sequence is 15 residues long. Germline CDR1 reads MRHNA; CDR2 reads SNTAGT. With 6 bases removed from V and 4 bases from J, the gap between germline ends came to 18 bases. The CDR3 protein is CASRPLEDNLYGYTF. CDR3 DNA sequence: TGTGCCAGCAGACCCCTTGAGGACAATCTCTATGGCTACACCTTC.

This chain joins TRBV5-4 and TRBJ2-1, with D perhaps matching TRBD1 or TRBD2 (6 bases each). CDR1 is SGHNT and CDR2 is YYREEE in the germline V gene (reference sequence). This CDR3 is built from 14 residues. The V end lost 6 bases, the J end lost 7 bases, and 17 bases lay between the germline ends. CDR3 protein: CASTEGRGGNEQFF. For the CDR3, the DNA is TGTGCCAGCACGGAGGGCAGGGGAGGAAATGAGCAGTTCTTC.

This clone was observed once. This sequence joins TRBV11-2 and TRBJ2-1; D gene unclear. The CDR3 covers 17 residues. The ends were cut back, 0 bases at V and 0 bases at J, with 12 bases in the middle. Germline loops: CDR1 SGHAT, CDR2 FQNNGV. The CDR3 DNA sequence: TGTGCCAGCAGCTTAGATGGTAACCCCCGCTCCTACAATGAGCAGTTCTTC. Translated, it gives CASSLDGNPRSYNEQFF.

This clone was seen just once. The chain couples TRBV19 to TRBJ1-1, with no clear D. Germline V CDR1 and CDR2: LNHDA, SQIVND (reference sequence). Trimming removed 6 bases at V and 2 bases at J, with 10 bases between. This CDR3 has 13 amino acids. CDR3 coding DNA: TGTGCCAGTAGGTGGACGGATAACACTGAAGCTTTCTTT. As protein: CASRWTDNTEAFF.

V is TRBV5-1 and J is TRBJ2-5, with 7 bases lining up with TRBD1. Germline loops: CDR1 SGHRS, CDR2 YFSETQ. This CDR3 has 19 amino acids. Trimming took 1 base from V and 5 from J; bases not matched to a gene: 20. The CDR3 DNA reads TGCGCCAGCAGCTTGTACGGTATCTTTACAGGGGACGGGGAGGAGACCCAGTACTTC. This translates into CASSLYGIFTGDGEETQYF.

This chain uses TRBV7-3 with TRBJ1-1; D possibly corresponds to TRBD1 (6 bases). Germline-derived CDR1 and CDR2 are SGHTA and FQGTGA. This CDR3 has 16 amino acids. V was clipped by 5 bases and J by 0 bases, with 16 bases between them. The CDR3, as DNA: TGTGCCAGCAGCCTCTACCCCGGGACAATGAACACTGAAGCTTTCTTT. Its translation: CASSLYPGTMNTEAFF.

The chain couples TRBV30 to TRBJ1-1, with a possible D match to TRBD1 (6 bases). CDR3 length equals 14 residues. The V and J ends lost 3 bases and 4 bases respectively, with 15 bases between them. Germline V gene sequence: CDR1 GTSNPN, CDR2 SVGIG (reference sequence). The CDR3 DNA reads TGTGCCTGGAGCTTCAGGGCAGGGGCCACTGAAGCTTTCTTT. This encodes CAWSFRAGATEAFF. Using reference TRBV30 and TRBJ1-1 for the parts outside the CDR3, the full variable domain is SQTIHQWPATLVQPVGSPLSLECTVEGTSNPNLYWYRQAAGRGLQLLFYSVGIGQISSEVPQNLSASRPQDRQFILSSKKLLLSDSGFYLCAWSFRAGATEAFFGQGTRLTVV.

The CDR3 reads CASSPRGYQDNEQFF. The CDR3 DNA is TGTGCCAGCAGTCCACGGGGATATCAGGACAATGAGCAGTTCTTC. The V call is TRBV27, the J call TRBJ2-1; weak D call: TRBD2 (5 bases). This CDR3 region has 15 residues. Per the germline V gene, CDR1 is MNHEY and CDR2 is SMNVEV (reference sequence). The V end was cut by 5 bases, the J end by 5 bases, with 16 bases between.

This clone was observed once. V usage is TRBV6-5 and J usage is TRBJ2-7, with D perhaps matching TRBD1 (5 bases). This CDR3 contains 15 residues. Trimming stripped 2 bases from V and 3 bases from J, with 14 bases between. CDR1 and CDR2 from the germline V gene are MNHEY and SVGAGI. CDR3 nucleotides: TGTGCCAGCAGTTACGGGGCAGGGTTGAACTACGAGCAGTACTTC. Its protein product is CASSYGAGLNYEQYF.

CDR3 in DNA: TGTGCCAGCTCACCAGCCGCGGCGGGGCTGGTCGTCGGAGCGCAGTATTTT. Residues: CASSPAAAGLVVGAQYF. The chain carries TRBV18 and TRBJ2-3, with D perhaps TRBD2 (6 bases). V was cut by 2 bases and J by 10 bases, with 25 bases left in between. CDR1 KGHSH and CDR2 LQKENI come from the germline V gene. This CDR3 is built from 17 residues.

V usage is TRBV27 and J usage is TRBJ1-1, with D unresolved. The V gene's germline CDR1 is MNHEY and CDR2 SMNVEV (reference sequence). Between the trimmed V and J ends, which lost 5 bases and 4 bases, there was a span of 14 bases. The CDR3 contains 14 residues. CDR3: CASSINSFFTEAFF. The CDR3 DNA reads TGTGCCAGCAGTATAAACAGCTTCTTCACTGAAGCTTTCTTT.

The CDR3 spells CASSQVTGDQPQHF. CDR3 bases: TGCGCCAGCAGCCAAGTAACAGGGGACCAGCCCCAGCATTTT. The chain recombines TRBV4-1 with TRBJ1-5, with 7 bases identical to TRBD1. This CDR3 has 14 amino acids. Germline loops: CDR1 MGHRA, CDR2 YSYEKL. With 1 base clipped from V and 7 bases from J, the junction kept 4 bases outside the gene matches.